These T cell receptor beta chains were read from a single sample in a study of cytomegalovirus exposure and HLA in healthy donors. Sequencing used immunoSEQ multiplex PCR; TCRdb keeps in-frame clones, though not all of them. The sample contains under 250,000 clones, roughly 85% of which appear only once. Sequencing was carried out using PBMCs. The receptor source for this set is a woman aged 25 to 39 in good health and CMV-seropositive. CDR3s include the opening cysteine and the closing phenylalanine or tryptophan. D genes are given only for firm matches. Size is stated for part of the rows, as once, few or many counts, or as a class when the clone is expanded.

clone_size	d_call	v_call	j_call	cdr3_aa	cdr3_nt
-	-	TRBV5-4	TRBJ2-3	CASSPPGVPSTDTQYF	TGTGCCAGCAGCCCGCCGGGGGTCCCTAGCACAGATACGCAGTATTTT
-	-	TRBV4-3	TRBJ1-5	CASSRKAQGVRNQPQHF	TGCGCCAGCAGCCGGAAAGCTCAGGGTGTTAGGAATCAGCCCCAGCATTTT
-	-	TRBV5-8	TRBJ2-7	CASSLVGTGTYEQYF	TGTGCCAGCAGCCTCGTAGGGACTGGAACCTACGAGCAGTACTTC
-	TRBD2	TRBV7-6	TRBJ2-1	CASSLEAGGDNEQFF	TGTGCCAGCAGCTTAGAAGCGGGAGGGGACAATGAGCAGTTCTTC
-	-	TRBV4-3	TRBJ1-2	CASSQDNPPRYGYTF	TGCGCCAGCAGCCAAGATAATCCCCCTCGCTATGGCTACACCTTC
-	-	TRBV6-5	TRBJ1-5	CASRRWGWGNQPQHF	TGTGCCAGCAGGCGATGGGGCTGGGGCAATCAGCCCCAGCATTTT
-	TRBD2	TRBV10-2	TRBJ2-5	CASSLGFGRGETQYF	TGCGCCAGCAGTTTGGGTTTTGGGAGGGGAGAGACCCAGTACTTC
few	TRBD1	TRBV25-1	TRBJ2-1	CASSGSLGQVNEQFF	TGTGCCAGCAGTGGTTCACTCGGACAGGTAAATGAGCAGTTCTTC
-	TRBD2	TRBV14	TRBJ2-2	CASSQDLAGVNTGELFF	TGTGCCAGCAGCCAAGATTTAGCGGGGGTTAACACCGGGGAGCTGTTTTTT
once	TRBD1	TRBV4-1	TRBJ1-1	CASSLSDRGNTEAFF	TGCGCCAGCAGCCTTTCAGACAGGGGGAACACTGAAGCTTTCTTT
-	TRBD1	TRBV2	TRBJ2-6	CATRTGTSGANVLTF	TGTGCCACCCGGACAGGCACCTCTGGGGCCAACGTCCTGACTTTC
few	TRBD2	TRBV5-1	TRBJ2-5	CASSFQASRTSGNQETQYF	TGCGCCAGCAGCTTCCAGGCGTCGCGTACTAGCGGGAACCAAGAGACCCAGTACTTC
-	TRBD1	TRBV6-6	TRBJ1-3	CASSYFPGQTGNTIYF	TGTGCCAGCAGTTACTTCCCGGGACAGACTGGAAACACCATATATTTT
-	-	TRBV29-1	TRBJ2-6	CSVGVGSGANVLTF	TGCAGCGTGGGAGTGGGGTCTGGGGCCAACGTCCTGACTTTC
-	TRBD1	TRBV9	TRBJ2-7	CASSTRTGSYEQYF	TGTGCCAGCAGCACGCGGACAGGGTCCTACGAGCAGTACTTC
once	-	TRBV6-5	TRBJ2-7	CASSYTNGHYEQYF	TGTGCCAGCAGTTATACGAACGGACACTACGAGCAGTACTTC
once	-	TRBV5-4	TRBJ1-4	CASSLGGHPNEKLFF	TGTGCCAGCAGCTTGGGGGGACACCCTAATGAAAAACTGTTTTTT
-	-	TRBV7-9	TRBJ1-2	CSSNIMARDYTF	TGTTCCAGCAACATTATGGCCAGGGACTACACCTTC
once	-	TRBV18	TRBJ1-1	CASSSNTEAFF	TGTGCCAGCTCATCAAACACTGAAGCTTTCTTT
-	TRBD2	TRBV10-2	TRBJ2-5	CASSGLTSGLQETQYF	TGCGCCAGCAGTGGCCTGACTAGCGGGCTTCAAGAGACCCAGTACTTC
-	-	TRBV6-6	TRBJ1-2	CASSYGRVRRSGYTF	TGTGCCAGCAGTTACGGGCGGGTCAGAAGGAGCGGCTACACCTTC